This T cell receptor beta chain was recovered during a study of cytomegalovirus exposure and HLA in healthy donors. Study in general: Caucasian-associated ancestry cluster membership applied to around 76% of under 450 genotyped donors. Study-wide results and limits: An Asian-associated ancestry cluster reportedly showed fewer N-insertions than the roughly 670-donor mean in a later analysis. According to an earlier analysis, most TCR beta V segments yielded productive rearrangements about 87% or about 30% of the time.

Points on this clone: What it binds is unknown.

With 60 Vbeta and 13 Jbeta primers, the PCR was carried out. The repertoire was sequenced with immunoSEQ multiplex PCR; TCRdb's copy has only in-frame clones and lacks some. Seen here are about 190,000 clones, 75% to 90% observed once, and the top ten hold approximately 0.98%. The CDR3 extends over 14 amino acids. V dropped 5 bases and J dropped 4; count of bases not matched to a gene: 5. Per germline, CDR1 MNHEY and CDR2 SVGAGI. The material sequenced was PBMCs. The clonotype was recovered from a boy aged 2 to 10 in good health and CMV-seronegative. This chain joins TRBV6-5 and TRBJ1-1, with 9 bases aligning to TRBD1. CDR3 amino acids: CASSDRGRATEAFF. CDR3 DNA sequence: TGTGCCAGCAGTGACAGGGGGAGGGCCACTGAAGCTTTCTTT.